This T cell receptor beta chain stems from a study of blood T cell repertoires in COVID-19. On the study more broadly: Some COVID-19 samples were acute and others convalescent; all came from the United States, Italy and Spain.

V lost 1 base and J 0 bases, leaving 11 bases between the germline ends. This CDR3 is built from 17 residues. The germline V gene encodes CDR1 KGHDR and CDR2 SFDVKD. Living in about 25 US areas, the participants were between 18 and 89 years of age. Authors' methods: The assay estimated nucleated cells by amplifying reference gene primers. Sequenced by immunoSEQ multiplex PCR; TCRdb stores in-frame clones only, minus some. The V and J calls and the clone size are those of that table, but D and trimming were determined from the DNA. The sample gives over 200,000 clones, roughly 87% of which show up once; approximately 10% is in the top ten. This clone was counted at least ten times.

The origin of this receptor is a man aged 18 to 29 with acute COVID-19. The V and J genes are TRBV24-1 and TRBJ2-2; D possibly corresponds to TRBD1 (5 bases). The sequenced sample consisted of PBMCs or T cells enriched from blood (not recorded which). CDR3 amino acids: CATSDFGRTPNTGELFF. For the CDR3, the DNA is TGTGCCACCAGTGATTTCGGTAGGACACCGAACACCGGGGAGCTGTTTTTT.